This TCR beta chain stems from a study of T cells and Merkel cell carcinoma outcomes. Study-level findings and limits: Reportedly, T-cell repertoire with density predicts Merkel cell carcinoma outcomes.

This clone was seen a few times. The antigen is unknown. The table came from immunoSEQ multiplex PCR; TCRdb's copy has only in-frame clones and leaves some out. Here the sample spans fewer than 9,500 clones, approximately 80% being singletons. The length of the CDR3 is 14 residues. CDR1 SQVTM and CDR2 ANQGSEA come from the germline V gene. V was pared by 2 bases and J by 3 bases, with 3 bases of the junction left unmatched. The chain recombines TRBV29-1 with TRBJ2-3; TRBD2 matches at 9 bases. The sample comprised tumor tissue from Merkel cell carcinoma. This sequence was found in a human donor with Merkel cell carcinoma. The DNA for the CDR3 is TGCAGCGTTGAATGGCTAGCGGGGACAGATACGCAGTATTTT. The encoded protein is CSVEWLAGTDTQYF.